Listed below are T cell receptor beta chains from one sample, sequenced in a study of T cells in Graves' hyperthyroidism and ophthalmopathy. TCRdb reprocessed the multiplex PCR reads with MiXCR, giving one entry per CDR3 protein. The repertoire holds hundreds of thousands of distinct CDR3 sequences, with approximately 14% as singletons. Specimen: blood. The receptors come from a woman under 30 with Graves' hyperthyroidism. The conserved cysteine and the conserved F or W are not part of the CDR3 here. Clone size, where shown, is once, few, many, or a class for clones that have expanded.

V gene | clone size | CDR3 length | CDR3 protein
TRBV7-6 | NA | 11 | ASSLDSNEKLF
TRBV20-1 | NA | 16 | SPSPPSGKHWSYNEQF
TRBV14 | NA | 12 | ASSQYLANTEAF
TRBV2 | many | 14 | ASSDVATTSTDTQY
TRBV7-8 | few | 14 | ASSPRGGGADEKLF
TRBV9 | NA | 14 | ASSRASGRATNEQY
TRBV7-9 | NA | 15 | ASSLGSGTAAKETQY
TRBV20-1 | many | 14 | SARAFGASSYNEQF
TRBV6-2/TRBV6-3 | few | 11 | ASSTRNTGELF
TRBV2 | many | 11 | ASSGTHNYGYT
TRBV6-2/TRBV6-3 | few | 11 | ASSSGQRDEQY
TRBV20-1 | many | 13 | SAMGGLGMNTEAF
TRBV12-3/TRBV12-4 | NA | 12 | ASRGQGGNTEAF
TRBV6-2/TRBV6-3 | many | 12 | ASSSQGYRNEQF
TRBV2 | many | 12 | ASRGQGGVFEAF
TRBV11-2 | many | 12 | ASTVTSGVGEQY
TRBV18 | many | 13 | ASSPRSGNDYGYT
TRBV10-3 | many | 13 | AISTYDRGRSPLH
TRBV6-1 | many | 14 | ASSLRGDTNSYEQY
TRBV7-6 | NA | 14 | ASSPLGAGRTDTQY
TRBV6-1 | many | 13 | ATGQGRILNTEAF
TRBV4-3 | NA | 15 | ASSQRLLGQGQETQY
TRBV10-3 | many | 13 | AISPISGGTYEQY
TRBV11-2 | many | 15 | ASSLERPGTGGEKLF
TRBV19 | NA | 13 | ASSKLDSSNQPQH
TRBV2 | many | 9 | ASSEPGELF
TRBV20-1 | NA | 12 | SARSGGRNQPQH
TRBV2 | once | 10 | ASNNRYNEQF
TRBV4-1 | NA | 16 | ASSHHGYSGGGFHEQY
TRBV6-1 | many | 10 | ASSDVGYGYT
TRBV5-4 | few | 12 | ASSWTTGGYEQY
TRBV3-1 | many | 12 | ASSPGLADNEQF
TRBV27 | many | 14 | ASSPLESGPRETQY
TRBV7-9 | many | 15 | ASSNRDRRRLTGELF
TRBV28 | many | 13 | ASSLLGASYNEQF
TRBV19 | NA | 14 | ASSVSRTGDTDTQY
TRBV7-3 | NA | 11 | ASSLSTDYGYT
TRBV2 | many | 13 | ASISSWTSDSPLH
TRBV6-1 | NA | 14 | ASRLTGGGSTDTQY
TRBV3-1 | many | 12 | ASSTLAVTGELF
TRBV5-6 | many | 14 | ASSPTGLAGDYEQY
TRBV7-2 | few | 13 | ASSHEGEGLRGYT
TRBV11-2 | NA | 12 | ASSTSRTNYGYT
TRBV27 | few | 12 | ASRWTSAGGELF
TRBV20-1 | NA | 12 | SASVGQGINEQF
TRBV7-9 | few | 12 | ASSQDSNTGELF
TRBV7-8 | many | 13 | ASSQGLAGYNEQF
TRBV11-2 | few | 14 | ASSLDIAGAYNEQF
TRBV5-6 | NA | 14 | ASSSETGEYADTQY
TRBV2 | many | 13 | ASSDDRPLSQPQH
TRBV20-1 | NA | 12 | SARDFGEASPLH
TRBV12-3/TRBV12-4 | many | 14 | ASSRSSGGGSGELF
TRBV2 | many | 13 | ASSPGTASYQPQH
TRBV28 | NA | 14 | ASSPTSGSAQEAQY
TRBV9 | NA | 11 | ASSRWGENEQF